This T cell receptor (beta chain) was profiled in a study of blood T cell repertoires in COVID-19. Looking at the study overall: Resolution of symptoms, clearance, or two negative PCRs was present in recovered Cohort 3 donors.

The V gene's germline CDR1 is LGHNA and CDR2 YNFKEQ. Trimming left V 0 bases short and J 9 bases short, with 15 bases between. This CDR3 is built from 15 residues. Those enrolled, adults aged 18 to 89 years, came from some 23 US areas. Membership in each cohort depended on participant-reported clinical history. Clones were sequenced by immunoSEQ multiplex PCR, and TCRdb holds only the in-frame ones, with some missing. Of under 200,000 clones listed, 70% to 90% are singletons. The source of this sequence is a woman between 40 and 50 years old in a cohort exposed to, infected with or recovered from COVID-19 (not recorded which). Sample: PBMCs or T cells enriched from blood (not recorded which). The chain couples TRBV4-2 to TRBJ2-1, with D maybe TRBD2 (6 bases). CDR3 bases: TGTGCCAGCAGCCAAGATGAGGAGGGCGGCAGTGAGCAGTTCTTC. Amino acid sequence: CASSQDEEGGSEQFF.